Listed below are T cell receptor beta chains from one sample, sequenced in a study of T cells in Graves' hyperthyroidism and ophthalmopathy. TCRdb passed the multiplex PCR reads through MiXCR, listing each CDR3 protein once. This sample has about 640,000 distinct CDR3 sequences; around 21% occur once, and the top ten carry around a third. Sequencing was done on a sample of blood. Receptors originate from a man aged 25-40 years with Graves' ophthalmopathy. Each CDR3 is given with its conserved first and last residue. Each record gives: V gene, D gene, J gene, clone size, CDR3 DNA, CDR3 protein. The D gene is left open where the match is weak. Size tells how often a clone was seen (once, few, many) or the class of an expanded clone, and some rows leave it out.

>TRBV27|-|TRBJ1-2|few
TGTGCCAGCAGCGACGGGGCCTCCTATGGCTACACCTTC
CASSDGASYGYTF
>TRBV3-1|-|TRBJ2-5|many
TGTGCCAGCAGCCAAGTCGGGAGACAACAAGAGACCCAGTACTTC
CASSQVGRQQETQYF
>TRBV6-2/TRBV6-3|TRBD2|TRBJ2-5|once
TGTGCCAGCAGTTACTCGATACTAGCGCAAGAGACCCAGTACTTC
CASSYSILAQETQYF
>TRBV7-9|TRBD1|TRBJ2-3|few
TGTGCCAGCAGCTTTCCGGGGACAGGGGGCGTGGGAGGCACAGATACGCAGTATTTT
CASSFPGTGGVGGTDTQYF
>TRBV14|TRBD1|TRBJ1-1|many
TGTGCCAGCAGCCAAGATTTCGATTTAGGGGGCGAAGCAACTGAAGCTTTCTTT
CASSQDFDLGGEATEAFF
>TRBV27|-|TRBJ1-5|-
TGTGCCAGCAGTGGGTCAGACTCCAACTACAATCAGCCCCAGCATTTT
CASSGSDSNYNQPQHF
>TRBV25-1|TRBD1|TRBJ2-7|-
TGTGCCAGCACTCGGGGACAGGGGGGAGAAAACGAGCAGTACTTC
CASTRGQGGENEQYF
>TRBV11-2|-|TRBJ2-3|-
TGTGCCAGCAGCTTAAATGGCGAACTAGGAGGGACAGATACGCAGTATTTT
CASSLNGELGGTDTQYF
>TRBV15|-|TRBJ2-7|-
TGTGCCACCAGCAGACCACGCCCCGCCGAGCAGTACTTC
CATSRPRPAEQYF
>TRBV3-1|TRBD1|TRBJ2-7|-
TGTGCCAGCAGCCCCAGTCGGACAGGGGATGGCTACTACGAGCAGTACTTC
CASSPSRTGDGYYEQYF
>TRBV19|-|TRBJ1-6|-
TGTGCCAGTAGAAGGACAGACCTAAATTCACCCCTCCACTTT
CASRRTDLNSPLHF
>TRBV30|-|TRBJ1-3|-
TGTGCCTGGGGGACGGGGCGGATCTCTGGAAACACCATATATTTT
CAWGTGRISGNTIYF
>TRBV6-6|TRBD1|TRBJ2-1|-
TGTGCCAGCAGTTACGTGTTGACAGGGGGGCGGAATGAGCAGTTCTTC
CASSYVLTGGRNEQFF
>TRBV20-1|-|TRBJ1-4|few
TGCAGTGCTAGGAACTTGGGAGCCACAGAAACAACTAATGAAAAACTGTTTTTT
CSARNLGATETTNEKLFF